This T cell receptor (beta chain) emerged from a study of blood T cell repertoires in COVID-19. Here immunoSEQ multiplex PCR was the method, and the copy in TCRdb shows in-frame clones only, minus some. Here the sample spans about 77,000 clones, more than 75% being singletons. Germline loops: CDR1 SEHNR, CDR2 FQNEAQ (reference sequence). The CDR3 totals 16 residues. J gave up 4 bases and V 3 bases, and 9 bases lay outside the gene matches. The J gene is TRBJ2-7, the V gene TRBV7-9; 10 positions match TRBD1. The receptor was isolated from a woman older than 75 with active or convalescent COVID-19. Input material: peripheral blood. The CDR3 protein is CASSLGGTGARYEQYF. The CDR3 coding sequence is TGTGCCAGCAGCTTGGGCGGGACAGGGGCGAGGTACGAGCAGTACTTC. Full variable domain (remainder filled in from reference TRBV7-9 and TRBJ2-7): DTGVSQNPRHKITKRGQNVTFRCDPISEHNRLYWYRQTLGQGPEFLTYFQNEAQLEKSRLLSDRFSAERPKGSFSTLEIQRTEQGDSAMYLCASSLGGTGARYEQYFGPGTRLTVT.